The source of this T cell receptor beta chain is a study of blood T cell repertoires in COVID-19. Across the whole study: Sites across the United States, Italy and Spain contributed samples from acute and convalescent COVID-19. PBMCs, B-cell-depleted T cells, or T cells provided the cDNA or gDNA that made up the material.

As handled by the study authors: Using reference gene primer amplification, nucleated cell counts were estimated. TCRdb's copy holds only in-frame clones and misses some; the assay was immunoSEQ multiplex PCR. V and J calls plus clone size are reproduced from that table; the DNA served to infer D and trimming. The sample has 250,000 or so clones; 89% are singletons. This CDR3 is built from 17 residues. J gave up 4 bases and V 2 bases, and 9 bases lay outside the gene matches. Germline CDR1 SGDLS, CDR2 YYNGEE. The chain has TRBV9 and TRBJ2-2, with 9 nucleotides matching TRBD2. Specimen: peripheral blood. This TCR derives from a woman between 40 and 50 years old who had recovered from COVID-19. DNA for the CDR3: TGTGCCAGCAGCGTTTCCCCCAGACTAGCGGCCACCGGGGAGCTGTTTTTT. Its protein is CASSVSPRLAATGELFF.